This TCR beta chain was identified during a study of blood T cell repertoires in COVID-19 (dated by TCRdb to the early 2020s). About the study as a whole: Samples from collaborators originated in the United States, Italy and Spain and spanned both the acute and convalescent phases of COVID-19. The dataset comprised deeply sampled blood TCRbeta repertoires from subjects exposed to, actively infected with, or recovered from COVID-19. Where HLA class I and class II types were available, the types were taken from metadata supplied by the sample provider, not from assay-based typing. A freely available public database, intended as a resource for researchers studying the immune response to SARS-CoV-2, is where the repertoires were released. The sample metadata nearly always contained a de-identified subject ID, COVID-19 status, age in years and sex. The prospective study material was composed of cDNA or gDNA derived from T cells, B-cell-depleted T cells, or PBMCs. The samples were drawn from the first 160 participants of the ongoing ImmuneRACE study and from under 1,500 subjects provided by 6 global collaborators.

What the work shows at the level of the full study, not this receptor alone: Clinical and demographic metadata were provided uncurated, with the amount varying by source and participant.

CDR1 and CDR2 (LGHNA, YSLEER) derive from the germline V gene. The CDR3 runs 14 amino acids, cysteine and phenylalanine included. Only the CDR3 portion is preserved as DNA: 42 bases, with reading frame beginning at the first base. V is trimmed back by 1 base and J by 3 bases, and the junction contains 3 bases that no gene match accounts for. TCRbeta CDR3 regions were amplified from genomic DNA using the immunoSEQ Assay, a bias-controlled multiplex PCR. The authors processed their data as follows. Nucleated cell counts per sample were estimated from amplification of reference gene primers within the assay. Sequence reads were collapsed and filtered to measure the absolute abundance of every unique TCRbeta CDR3 rearrangement. For each sample, productive Simpson clonality was calculated as the square root of Simpson's diversity index across productive rearrangements. Imported from immuneACCESS, the table was reduced by TCRdb to in-frame sequences with V and J called. These copies leave out some clones; in studies compared against another copy, an unresolved V gene accounts for under half, and the cause of the remainder is not known. That table gives V, J and clone size, and the DNA gave D and trimming. In all, the sample holds around 200,000 clones, and 85% to 90% of those were seen once. The ten largest clonotypes hold 1.2% of the sample.

Participants in the prospective study were aged about 18 to 90 years, lived in 20 to 25 United States geographic areas, and enrolled through a virtual design. In the prospective study, participants were assigned to cohorts based on the clinical history participants reported in a screening survey and a study questionnaire. ImmuneRACE Cohort 3 recovered participants were defined by two consecutive negative NP/OP PCR tests, healthcare professional clearance, or symptom resolution. In the prospective study, whole blood, serum and a nasopharyngeal or oropharyngeal swab were collected from each participant by mobile phlebotomists. Additional blood draws and questionnaires over an approximately 2-month period could optionally be provided by prospective study participants. Before DNA extraction, prospective study blood samples were shipped either frozen or at room temperature. Turning to this clone: The clone's antigen remains unknown. Base qualities are missing; no much larger clone stands one base away.

The V and J segments used are TRBV4-3 and TRBJ2-7, and 7 junctional nucleotides match TRBD1. The receptor's source is a man aged 25-40 years who had recovered from COVID-19. The sequencing input was PBMCs or T cells enriched from blood (not recorded which). The nucleotide sequence reads TGCGCCAGCAGCCAAGGACAGGGAGACTACGAGCAGTACTTC. Its protein reads: CASSQGQGDYEQYF.